This T cell receptor beta chain was sequenced for a study of T cell changes during pregnancy in multiple sclerosis. V lost 0 bases and J 6 bases, leaving 9 bases between the germline ends. The CDR3 totals 14 residues. Germline CDR1 SGDLS, CDR2 YYNGEE. Repertoires were generated with immunoSEQ multiplex PCR, while TCRdb's copy carries only in-frame clones and drops some. Of tens of thousands of clones listed, 90% to 95% are singletons. A few counts support this clone. This rearrangement joins TRBV9 to TRBJ1-4; tentatively, D is TRBD1 (5 bases). This sequence was found in a female donor with multiple sclerosis, enrolled in a pregnancy study. This specimen consisted of CD8+ T cells from peripheral blood mononuclear cells, obtained in the second trimester of pregnancy. In nucleotides, the CDR3 is TGTGCCAGCAGCGTAGTGGGAGGGGATGAAAAACTGTTTTTT. This translates into CASSVVGGDEKLFF.